The next 19 T cell receptor beta chains were all read from a single sample in a study of cytomegalovirus exposure and HLA in healthy donors. It was with 60 Vbeta and 13 Jbeta primers that the PCR ran. Clones were sequenced by immunoSEQ multiplex PCR, and TCRdb holds only the in-frame ones, with some missing. The sample consists of about 120,000 clones, about 83% of them appearing once. Material: PBMCs. All receptors derive from a woman in her thirties or forties in good health and CMV-seropositive.

The chain uses TRBV9 and TRBJ2-2; 10 bases match TRBD2. The germline gives CDR1 SGDLS, CDR2 YYNGEE. CDR3 length: 16 residues. V shed 0 bases, J shed 5 bases, and the junction held 4 bases outside the gene matches. The CDR3 reads CASSVGPTSGTGELFF. Written as DNA, the CDR3 is TGTGCCAGCAGCGTAGGTCCGACTAGCGGGACCGGGGAGCTGTTTTTT.

The V call is TRBV29-1, the J call TRBJ2-1; a possible D gene is TRBD2 (6 bases). Germline CDR1 and CDR2: SQVTM and ANQGSEA. V was pared by 7 bases and J by 9 bases, with 16 bases between. The CDR3 has 12 amino acids. CDR3 nucleotide sequence: TGCAGCGCCGGGACTCCCGGGGGTGAGCAGTTCTTC. It encodes CSAGTPGGEQFF.

The J gene is TRBJ1-2, the V gene TRBV6-5, with a possible D match to TRBD1 (5 bases). The CDR3 has 16 residues. Deletions cut 4 bases from V and 8 bases from J, with 23 bases between. Germline CDR1 and CDR2: MNHEY and SVGAGI. The CDR3 spells CASSSPWAGKMRGYTF. The CDR3 DNA reads as TGTGCCAGCAGTTCCCCTTGGGCAGGGAAGATGCGAGGCTACACCTTC.

The chain joins TRBV6-1 to TRBJ2-5; 11 bases are shared with TRBD2. With 3 bases clipped from V and 5 bases from J, the junction kept 5 bases outside the gene matches. This CDR3 has 15 amino acids. Germline values: CDR1 MNHNS, CDR2 SASEGT. The chain's CDR3 is CASSDIAGGPETQYF. The CDR3 nucleotides are TGTGCCAGCAGTGATATAGCGGGAGGGCCTGAGACCCAGTACTTC.

Concerning this clone: The junction and the germline gene differ at one end; a read error may be behind it. This chain links TRBV7-9 with TRBJ1-5; 10 bases are a match to TRBD1. The CDR3 sequence is 14 residues long. Germline values: CDR1 SEHNR, CDR2 FQNEAQ (reference sequence). The CDR3 DNA reads TGTTCCAGCAGCTTGGGACAGGGGAATCAGCCCCAGCATTTT. Amino acid sequence: CSSSLGQGNQPQHF.

The gene calls are TRBV7-9 and TRBJ2-3; weak D call: TRBD2 (6 bases). Per the germline V gene, CDR1 is SEHNR and CDR2 is FQNEAQ (reference sequence). Trimming stripped 1 base from V and 0 bases from J, with 8 bases between. The length of the CDR3 is 15 residues. CDR3 in DNA: TGTGCCAGCAGCTTAGTAGGGACTAGCACAGATACGCAGTATTTT. Its translation is CASSLVGTSTDTQYF.

This clone is a singleton in its sample. The chain uses TRBV13 and TRBJ1-1; 10 bases agree with TRBD1. The CDR3 has 17 amino acids. Trimming removed 5 bases from V and 8 bases from J; junction bases left unmatched: 17. CDR1 PRHDT and CDR2 FYEKMQ come from the germline V gene (reference sequence). As DNA, the CDR3 is TGTGCCAGCAGCGTAACAAACCAGGGGACAGGGGTAGAAGAAGCTTTCTTT. This sequence encodes CASSVTNQGTGVEEAFF.

The rearrangement uses TRBV28 and TRBJ2-2; D possibly corresponds to TRBD1 (5 bases). V lost 3 bases to trimming and J lost 1 base, with 9 bases between them. The CDR3 contains 15 residues. Germline V gene lookup returns CDR1 MDHEN and CDR2 SYDVKM. The CDR3 loop is CASSFNRLNTGELFF. As DNA, the CDR3 is TGTGCCAGCAGTTTTAACAGGTTGAACACCGGGGAGCTGTTTTTT. Together with reference TRBV28 and TRBJ2-2, the CDR3 gives the full variable domain: DVKVTQSSRYLVKRTGEKVFLECVQDMDHENMFWYRQDPGLGLRLIYFSYDVKMKEKGDIPEGYSVSREKKERFSLILESASTNQTSMYLCASSFNRLNTGELFFGEGSRLTVL.

The J gene is TRBJ1-2, the V gene TRBV4-2; possible D gene TRBD1, 5 bases. The length of the CDR3 is 16 residues. CDR1 and CDR2 (germline): LGHNA, YNFKEQ. Trimming removed 0 bases from V and 3 bases from J, with 14 bases in between. The CDR3 region is CASSQDVAGLDYGYTF. The CDR3 DNA reads TGTGCCAGCAGCCAAGATGTCGCAGGGCTTGACTATGGCTACACCTTC.

This sequence joins TRBV7-2 and TRBJ2-6; 9 bases are shared with TRBD1. The CDR3 sequence is 19 residues long. V shed 0 bases, J shed 1 base, and the junction held 7 bases outside the gene matches. The germline V gene has CDR1 SGHTA and CDR2 FQGNSA. The CDR3 protein is CASSLAQGQGTSGANVLTF. Written as DNA, the CDR3 is TGTGCCAGCAGCTTAGCTCAGGGACAGGGAACGTCTGGGGCCAACGTCCTGACTTTC. The whole variable domain, filled in from reference TRBV7-2 and TRBJ2-6, reads GAGVSQSPSNKVTEKGKDVELRCDPISGHTALYWYRQSLGQGLEFLIYFQGNSAPDKSGLPSDRFSAERTGGSVSTLTIQRTQQEDSAVYLCASSLAQGQGTSGANVLTFGAGSRLTVL.

V usage is TRBV7-6 and J usage is TRBJ1-1, with D uncertain. This CDR3 spans 15 amino acids. Germline loops: CDR1 SGHVS, CDR2 FNYEAQ. The V end lost 0 bases, the J end lost 0 bases, and 8 bases lay between the germline ends. CDR3 DNA sequence: TGTGCCAGCAGCTTAGCATTAGCTTTGAACACTGAAGCTTTCTTT. It codes for CASSLALALNTEAFF. Using reference TRBV7-6 and TRBJ1-1 for the parts outside the CDR3, the full variable domain is GAGVSQSPRYKVTKRGQDVALRCDPISGHVSLYWYRQALGQGPEFLTYFNYEAQQDKSGLPNDRFSAERPEGSISTLTIQRTEQRDSAMYRCASSLALALNTEAFFGQGTRLTVV.

This chain links TRBV6-4 with TRBJ1-1; unclear D gene. V gave up 5 bases and J gave up 4 bases, with 20 bases separating them. Germline assignment: CDR1 MRHNA and CDR2 SNTAGT. The CDR3 loop spans 16 amino acids. The CDR3 sequence is CASSPARSTGGTEAFF. The CDR3 coding sequence is TGTGCCAGCAGTCCAGCCAGGAGTACCGGAGGCACTGAAGCTTTCTTT.

The chain uses TRBV4-1 and TRBJ1-1; D is perhaps TRBD1 (5 bases). The germline V gene has CDR1 MGHRA and CDR2 YSYEKL. The V end lost 6 bases, the J end lost 0 bases, and 17 bases lay between the germline ends. CDR3 size: 16 residues. CDR3 coding DNA: TGCGCCAGCAGAGGGACTTCCTCCTTTTTGAACACTGAAGCTTTCTTT. Translated: CASRGTSSFLNTEAFF.

This chain connects TRBV2 to TRBJ2-7; 11 bases line up with TRBD1. V was clipped by 7 bases and J by 5 bases; unmatched bases: 7. The CDR3 is made up of 14 amino acids. Germline V CDR1 and CDR2: SNHLY, FYNNEI. CDR3 coding DNA: TGTGCCAGCAAGTCGGGGACAGGGGGAGACGAGCAGTACTTC. Amino acid sequence: CASKSGTGGDEQYF. Filled out from reference TRBV2 and TRBJ2-7, the complete variable domain reads EPEVTQTPSHQVTQMGQEVILRCVPISNHLYFYWYRQILGQKVEFLVSFYNNEISEKSEIFDDQFSVERPDGSNFTLKIRSTKLEDSAMYFCASKSGTGGDEQYFGPGTRLTVT.

This clone appeared a single time. This chain uses TRBV7-6 with TRBJ1-5; 8 bases line up with TRBD1. The length of the CDR3 is 16 residues. The trim removed 1 base at V and 6 bases at J, leaving 8 bases unmatched. The V gene's germline CDR1 is SGHVS and CDR2 FNYEAQ. Written as DNA, the CDR3 is TGTGCCAGCAGCTTAGACGCAGGGGGCGGGGGTCAGCCCCAGCATTTT. Translation gives CASSLDAGGGGQPQHF.

This chain joins TRBV28 and TRBJ1-3; maybe TRBD1 (5 bases). The V end was cut by 7 bases, the J end by 0 bases, with 10 bases between. CDR1 and CDR2 (germline): MDHEN, SYDVKM. The CDR3 runs to 14 residues. The CDR3 DNA is TGTGCCAGCAAGGGGTTTTTCTCTGGAAACACCATATATTTT. It yields the protein CASKGFFSGNTIYF.

The chain couples TRBV7-3 to TRBJ2-1; 8 bases align to TRBD2. CDR3 size: 14 residues. The V gene end was trimmed by 4 bases and the J gene end by 6 bases; junction bases not matched to a gene: 5. The germline V gene encodes CDR1 SGHTA and CDR2 FQGTGA. The CDR3 nucleotides read TGTGCCAGCAGCTGGGCGGGAGGACCCAATGAGCAGTTCTTC. The encoded protein is CASSWAGGPNEQFF.

V usage is TRBV10-2 and J usage is TRBJ2-5; TRBD1 matches at 7 bases. The J call may not be correct, given that the DNA end is closer to TRBJ2-7. Germline V lookup: CDR1 WSHSY, CDR2 SAAADI. The CDR3 consists of 14 residues. CDR3 in DNA: TGCGCCAGCAACCCACAGGGGCGTAGCTACGAGCAGTACTTC. It is translated as CASNPQGRSYEQYF.

Concerning this clone itself: One junction end disagrees with the germline gene, perhaps due to a read error. The chain carries TRBV7-2 and TRBJ2-5; weak D call: TRBD2 (7 bases). Germline-derived CDR1 and CDR2 are SGHTA and FQGNSA. The CDR3 has 16 residues. CDR3 DNA sequence: TGTGTCAGCAGCTTAAAAGGGGGAGGGTCACGAGGGACCCAGTACTTC. Translating it yields CVSSLKGGGSRGTQYF.